This T cell receptor (beta chain) was profiled in a study of blood T cells in healthy people across ages. Study-wide background: Roughly one uniquely barcoded beta molecule per two T cells was captured.

With a J-beta primer mix and a sample-barcoded 5' primer, a second PCR ran about 7 to 12 cycles. TCRdb analysed the 5' RACE reads with MiXCR anew, one entry per CDR3 protein. The sample carries hundreds of thousands of distinct CDR3 sequences, about 30% recorded once. The germline gives CDR1 SGHTA, CDR2 FQGNSA. The CDR3 is made up of 17 amino acids. Study-level findings and limits: It was held that the diversity estimates obtained from one million T cells were underestimates.

On this clonotype: Its antigen is not known. This may come from a read error, since a much larger clone is one base off.

The study drew donors from healthy Caucasian individuals in Russia aged 6 to 90. Specimen: blood. The receptor was derived from a woman of 80 years or more in good health. The chain couples TRBV7-2 to TRBJ2-1; 10 nucleotides match TRBD2. The tail of the sequence fits TRBJ2-7 better, so the J call may be wrong. DNA of the CDR3: TGTGCCAGCAGCTTAGCCGCTAGCGGGGGTTCCTACAATGAGCAGTACTTC. Translation gives CASSLAASGGSYNEQYF.